This TCR beta chain was observed in a study of patients and donors after allogeneic stem cell transplantation. TCRdb re-derived calls from the RT-PCR reads in MiXCR, one entry per CDR3 protein. The sample carries approximately 430,000 distinct CDR3 sequences, 16% recorded once. The V gene's germline CDR1 is SQVTM and CDR2 ANQGSEA. This CDR3 region has 13 residues. This clonotype was counted at least ten times. One junction end does not reproduce the germline sequence, and a read error may be involved. This sequence joins TRBV29-1 and TRBJ1-2; the D gene is possibly TRBD1 (5 bases). Sequenced: blood, either unsorted or a sorted T cell fraction (not recorded which). The sequence derives from a human donor who was either an allogeneic HSCT recipient or a stem cell or donor lymphocyte infusion donor (not recorded which). It is not recorded whose cells these are; they may come from a transplant donor. CDR3 amino acids: CSVEAREGYGYTF. CDR3 bases: TGCAGCGTGGAAGCCAGGGAGGGGTATGGCTACACCTTC.